This T cell receptor (beta chain) was sequenced for a study of human thymus T cells. Study-wide points: Reports from related research described highly overlapping thymic repertoires among unrelated individuals.

TCRdb keeps only in-frame clones here, not all; method: immunoSEQ multiplex PCR. Of about 78,000 clones in the sample, approximately 96% were seen once. Thymus tissue was removed during corrective cardiac surgery. In the case of this clone: The antigen remains unidentified.

The sample comprised thymus tissue. The receptor was derived from a boy younger than two with a congenital heart defect but otherwise immunologically healthy.

CDR3 DNA: TGTGCCAGCAGTGAACCAGACAGGGTTAGCACAGATACGCAGTATTTT. Amino acids: CASSEPDRVSTDTQYF. The gene calls are TRBV6-1 and TRBJ2-3; 7 nucleotides match TRBD1. Looked up from germline, CDR1 is MNHNS and CDR2 is SASEGT. Trimming removed 2 bases from V and 0 bases from J; junction bases left unmatched: 5. The CDR3 covers 16 residues.